The 21 T cell receptor beta chains below all came from one sample that was sequenced in a study of T-cell memory formation after mild COVID-19. Using its own MiXCR run on the 5' RACE reads, TCRdb lists one record per CDR3 protein. Of more than 400,000 distinct CDR3 sequences in the sample, 15% to 20% are singletons; the top ten hold 12%. What was sequenced was PBMCs or a T cell subset sorted from them (not recorded which). All receptors come from an adult woman who had mild COVID-19 (a few samples of this study predate the infection). Cell type and time point are not known.

This clonotype was counted between two and nine times. This rearrangement joins TRBV27 to TRBJ2-3; 8 nucleotides line up with TRBD2. This CDR3 comprises 16 residues. J was trimmed by 3 bases and V by 6 bases; bases with no gene match: 11. Germline values: CDR1 MNHEY, CDR2 SMNVEV (reference sequence). The CDR3 region has the DNA TGTGCCAGCAGCACTCAGACTAGCGTTGGGACAGATACGCAGTATTTT. It encodes CASSTQTSVGTDTQYF.

The V and J genes are TRBV4-3 and TRBJ2-7; 7 nucleotides match TRBD1. Trimming removed 0 bases from V and 2 bases from J; junction bases left unmatched: 1. The CDR3 has 14 residues. Germline V gene sequence: CDR1 LGHNA, CDR2 YSLEER. The CDR3 nucleotides read TGCGCCAGCAGCCAAGATGGACAGGCCTACGAGCAGTACTTC. As protein: CASSQDGQAYEQYF.

This clonotype turned up a few times. V usage is TRBV29-1 and J usage is TRBJ2-1; D is perhaps TRBD1 (5 bases). CDR3 length: 17 residues. The V end lost 6 bases, the J end lost 0 bases, and 21 bases lay between the germline ends. Germline V lookup: CDR1 SQVTM, CDR2 ANQGSEA. CDR3 nucleotide sequence: TGCAGCGTGGCTGGACAATTTGAACCAGGCTCCTACAATGAGCAGTTCTTC. Encoded protein: CSVAGQFEPGSYNEQFF.

This clonotype has more than one count but fewer than ten. The chain employs TRBV27 and TRBJ2-5; D is undetermined. Trimming cost V 3 bases and J 0 bases, with 8 bases left between them. The CDR3 spans 14 residues. Germline V lookup: CDR1 MNHEY, CDR2 SMNVEV (reference sequence). CDR3 amino acids: CASSFYGYQETQYF. The CDR3 DNA reads TGTGCCAGCAGTTTTTACGGGTACCAAGAGACCCAGTACTTC.

This clonotype has a handful of counts. J is TRBJ2-7 and V is TRBV13; TRBD2 matches at 10 bases. Germline V gene data show CDR1 as PRHDT and CDR2 as FYEKMQ (reference sequence). The CDR3 runs to 14 residues. With 5 bases clipped from V and 4 bases from J, the junction kept 5 bases outside the gene matches. The CDR3 loop reads CASSQLAGLYEQYF. CDR3 bases: TGTGCCAGCAGCCAACTAGCGGGACTTTACGAGCAGTACTTC.

This clonotype showed up just a few times. V usage is TRBV5-6 and J usage is TRBJ2-2, with D tentatively TRBD2 (6 bases). The CDR3 length is 14 residues. Germline CDR1 reads SGHDT; CDR2 reads YYEEEE. V lost 0 bases, J lost 7 bases, and 10 bases lay in between. This chain's CDR3 is CASSLVPAGGELFF. As DNA, the CDR3 is TGTGCCAGCAGCTTGGTACCAGCGGGCGGGGAGCTGTTTTTT.

This clonotype was observed a handful of times. The chain combines TRBV7-9 with TRBJ2-7; no clear D gene. Germline loops: CDR1 SEHNR, CDR2 FQNEAQ (reference sequence). V lost 0 bases and J 5 bases, leaving 14 bases between the germline ends. The CDR3 sequence is 15 residues long. CDR3 in DNA: TGTGCCAGCAGCTTAGCCCGGGTGACGTACGACGAGCAGTACTTC. Translating it yields CASSLARVTYDEQYF.

This clonotype showed up many times. V and J are TRBV5-4 and TRBJ2-2; tentatively, D is TRBD1 (5 bases). The CDR3 is 16 amino acids. The germline V gene encodes CDR1 SGHNT and CDR2 YYREEE (reference sequence). The germline V and J ends were trimmed by 4 bases and 3 bases, with 16 bases remaining between them. In DNA form, the CDR3 reads TGTGCCAGCAGCCCCTACACCGCCAGGGACACCGGGGAGCTGTTTTTT. This encodes CASSPYTARDTGELFF.

The chain has TRBV7-9 and TRBJ1-6; D possibly corresponds to TRBD1 (6 bases). Germline V gene lookup returns CDR1 SEHNR and CDR2 FQNEAQ (reference sequence). The CDR3 runs to 14 residues. V was clipped by 7 bases and J by 2 bases, with 9 bases between them. The CDR3 coding sequence is TGTGCCAGCACCGCAGGGGCCTATAATTCACCCCTCCACTTT. The encoded protein is CASTAGAYNSPLHF. Full variable domain (missing parts from reference TRBV7-9 and TRBJ1-6): DTGVSQNPRHKITKRGQNVTFRCDPISEHNRLYWYRQTLGQGPEFLTYFQNEAQLEKSRLLSDRFSAERPKGSFSTLEIQRTEQGDSAMYLCASTAGAYNSPLHFGNGTRLTVT.

This clonotype was seen a handful of times. The CDR3 DNA reads as TGTGCCAGCAGTTACTCGACGACAGCCCCGATAGATACGCAGTATTTT. Translated, it gives CASSYSTTAPIDTQYF. The gene calls are TRBV6-2 or TRBV6-3 and TRBJ2-3, with D tentatively TRBD1 (5 bases). This CDR3 has 16 amino acids. V dropped 0 bases and J dropped 5 bases, with 15 bases sitting between them. Germline-derived CDR1 and CDR2 are MNHEY and SVGEGT.

The gene calls are TRBV5-5 and TRBJ2-1; either TRBD1 or TRBD2 may fit D (5 bases each). The germline CDR1 and CDR2 sequences are SGHKS and YYEKEE (reference sequence). V was clipped by 4 bases and J by 10 bases, with 15 bases between them. CDR3 size: 13 residues. The CDR3 spells CASSPAWGWEQFF. The DNA for the CDR3 is TGTGCCAGCAGCCCAGCTTGGGGGTGGGAGCAGTTCTTC.

This clonotype was seen only a few times. The rearrangement uses TRBV29-1 and TRBJ2-7; weak D call: TRBD2 (6 bases). The CDR3 sequence is 14 residues long. V lost 1 base to trimming and J lost 3 bases, with 13 bases between them. Germline CDR1 SQVTM, CDR2 ANQGSEA. The CDR3 region has the DNA TGCAGCGTTGAAGGCGGGCAGGGAGGCTACGAGCAGTACTTC. It codes for CSVEGGQGGYEQYF.

A few counts support this clonotype. The chain joins TRBV15 to TRBJ2-3; TRBD2 matches 7 bases. Looked up from germline, CDR1 is LNHNV and CDR2 is YYDKDF (reference sequence). This CDR3 comprises 13 residues. Trimming removed 7 bases from V and 1 base from J; junction bases left unmatched: 2. CDR3 sequence (DNA): TGTGCCACCACTCTAGCGGGCACAGATACGCAGTATTTT. Protein product: CATTLAGTDTQYF.

The chain recombines TRBV7-6 with TRBJ2-3, with a weak D call TRBD2 (6 bases). Germline V CDR1 and CDR2: SGHVS, FNYEAQ. The V gene lost 4 bases and the J gene lost 2 bases, with 13 bases spanning the gap. CDR3 length equals 15 residues. CDR3 amino acids: CASSSPGRDTDTQYF. The CDR3 nucleotides read TGTGCCAGCAGCTCCCCAGGGCGGGACACAGATACGCAGTATTTT.

The V call is TRBV27, the J call TRBJ2-1; unclear D gene. Between the trimmed V and J ends, which lost 5 bases and 4 bases, there was a span of 21 bases. Germline V gives CDR1 MNHEY, CDR2 SMNVEV (reference sequence). This CDR3 region has 17 residues. CDR3 sequence (DNA): TGTGCCAGCAGTACCGAGGACCCGAGTCCCGTGTACAATGAGCAGTTCTTC. This translates into CASSTEDPSPVYNEQFF.

V is TRBV7-2 and J is TRBJ2-3; D gene ambiguous. CDR3 length: 15 amino acids. Germline V gives CDR1 SGHTA, CDR2 FQGNSA. V shed 5 bases and J shed 6 bases, with 18 bases lying between them. CDR3 sequence reads: CASSVNTPATDTQYF. The CDR3 region has the DNA TGTGCCAGCAGCGTAAACACGCCTGCCACGGATACGCAGTATTTT.

In this sample, this clonotype turned up many times. The chain links TRBV7-9 to TRBJ2-7, with unresolved D. The CDR3 runs 13 residues. V was shortened by 1 base and J by 3 bases, with 7 bases between the two germline ends. Germline CDR1 reads SEHNR; CDR2 reads FQNEAQ (reference sequence). The CDR3 region has the DNA TGTGCCAGCAGCTTAGGTACCAACTACGAGCAGTACTTC. Amino acids: CASSLGTNYEQYF. The full variable domain, in which reference TRBV7-9 and TRBJ2-7 provide the parts outside the CDR3, is DTGVSQNPRHKITKRGQNVTFRCDPISEHNRLYWYRQTLGQGPEFLTYFQNEAQLEKSRLLSDRFSAERPKGSFSTLEIQRTEQGDSAMYLCASSLGTNYEQYFGPGTRLTVT.

This chain uses TRBV20-1 with TRBJ2-7; D is possibly TRBD1 (6 bases). CDR1 DFQATT and CDR2 SNEGSKA come from the germline V gene (reference sequence). The CDR3 runs to 14 residues. V dropped 3 bases and J dropped 3 bases, with 15 bases sitting between them. The CDR3 bases are TGCAGTGCTAGCTGGGTCGGACAGCACTACGAGCAGTACTTC. Its protein is CSASWVGQHYEQYF.

In this sample, this clonotype turned up many times. V usage is TRBV3-1 and J usage is TRBJ2-7; the match to TRBD2 covers 10 bases. The junction had 7 bases not matched to a gene; V was cut back by 2 bases and J by 0 bases. There are 17 residues in the CDR3. Germline V gene data show CDR1 as LGHDT and CDR2 as YNNKEL (reference sequence). This CDR3 reads CASSQNSGGPNSYEQYF. The CDR3 DNA sequence: TGTGCCAGCAGCCAAAATAGCGGGGGGCCCAACTCCTACGAGCAGTACTTC.

This clonotype was counted between two and nine times. CDR3 protein: CASTRTGNPPYEQYF. DNA of the CDR3: TGTGCCAGCACAAGGACAGGGAACCCCCCCTACGAGCAGTACTTC. The genes are TRBV12-3 or TRBV12-4 and TRBJ2-7; 8 nucleotides match TRBD1. Unmatched junction bases numbered 10, after V lost 7 bases and J lost 2 bases. The CDR3 has 15 residues.

In this sample, this clonotype turned up a few times. The rearrangement uses TRBV12-3 or TRBV12-4 and TRBJ2-2; D ambiguous. Trimming took off 10 bases at V and 6 bases at J, with 6 bases between the two ends. This CDR3 contains 10 residues. The CDR3: CATTAGELFF. CDR3 nucleotides: TGTGCCACTACAGCCGGGGAGCTGTTTTTT.